The T cell receptor beta chain under discussion was sequenced for a study of blood T cell repertoires in COVID-19. The data were produced by immunoSEQ multiplex PCR, yet TCRdb's version contains in-frame clones alone and is incomplete. The data show about 62,000 clones, around 86% seen once. The specimen sequenced was peripheral blood. This TCR was sampled from a woman older than 75 with acute or convalescent COVID-19.

CDR3: CASSLGDRGAFF. As DNA, the CDR3 is TGCGCCAGCAGCTTGGGGGACAGGGGAGCCTTCTTT. This chain links TRBV5-1 with TRBJ1-1, with TRBD1 matching over 10 bases. With V trimmed by 0 bases and J by 14 bases, 4 bases remained unmatched. The CDR3 loop spans 12 amino acids. The V gene's germline CDR1 is SGHRS and CDR2 YFSETQ.